This record covers a single T cell receptor (beta chain). In the study's own analysis: Nucleated cell number was recorded as an estimate derived from reference gene primer amplification. Produced via immunoSEQ multiplex PCR; TCRdb's table is partial and in-frame only. V and J calls and clone size follow that table, whereas D and trimming were derived from the DNA. The sample includes 60,000 to 75,000 clones, around 80% seen only once; the top ten take around 5.4%. This sample is part of a study of blood T cell repertoires in COVID-19. V lost 1 base, J lost 7 bases, and 0 bases stayed unmatched. The CDR3 extends over 14 amino acids. Germline V gene data show CDR1 as SGHTA and CDR2 as FQGNSA.

This receptor was obtained from a woman in her sixties or seventies with acute or convalescent COVID-19. V is TRBV7-2 and J is TRBJ2-1, with TRBD2 matching 11 bases. Sequencing input: peripheral blood. CDR3 in amino acids: CASSLGLAGNEQFF. CDR3 sequence (DNA): TGTGCCAGCAGCTTAGGACTAGCGGGAAATGAGCAGTTCTTC.